This paragraph reports one TCR beta chain. V was pared by 4 bases and J by 9 bases, with 10 bases between. There are 12 residues in the CDR3. CDR1 and CDR2 from the germline V gene are SGHDN and FVKESK. Via MiXCR, TCRdb re-called the 5' RACE reads, giving one row per CDR3 protein. The repertoire holds over 120,000 distinct CDR3 sequences, with roughly 6.3% as singletons. The sample is drawn from a study of T-cell memory formation after mild COVID-19. The chain joins TRBV14 to TRBJ2-1; D not resolved. This clonotype originated in an adult woman who had mild COVID-19 (a few samples of this study predate the infection). Cell type and time point are not known. The sample taken for sequencing was PBMCs or a T cell subset sorted from them (not recorded which). CDR3 nucleotide sequence: TGTGCCAGCAGCCCGACCCGGTCTGAGCAGTTCTTC. Protein sequence: CASSPTRSEQFF.